Listed below are T cell receptor beta chains from one sample, sequenced in a study of response to subunit inactivated influenza vaccine. MiXCR, applied by TCRdb to the RT-PCR reads, yields one record per CDR3 protein. The table includes roughly 650,000 distinct CDR3 sequences, around 14% detected once. The starting material was PBMCs from blood, obtained 12 days after vaccination. The receptors were gathered from a man aged 50-59 years who received an inactivated influenza vaccine. Both conserved end residues are part of each CDR3. D genes are given only for firm matches. Not all rows give a size; the values are once, few, many and, for expanded clones, a class.

length: 15; size: NA; J: TRBJ2-5; D: TRBD1; V: TRBV7-2; DNA: TGTGCCAGCAGCCCCTGGGACAGATCCCAAGAGACCCAGTACTTC; CDR3: CASSPWDRSQETQYF
length: 12; size: many; J: TRBJ2-1; D: NA; V: TRBV12-3/TRBV12-4; DNA: TGTGCCAGCAGTTCTGACAGTAATGAGCAGTTCTTC; CDR3: CASSSDSNEQFF
length: 17; size: many; J: TRBJ1-6; D: TRBD1; V: TRBV15; DNA: TGTGCCACCAGCAGAGGAGCCGGGACAGGGTTAAGTTCACCCCTCCACTTT; CDR3: CATSRGAGTGLSSPLHF
length: 17; size: NA; J: TRBJ2-3; D: TRBD2; V: TRBV4-2; DNA: TGTGCCAGCAGCCAAGAAACCGGGACTAGTGGCACAGATACGCAGTATTTT; CDR3: CASSQETGTSGTDTQYF
length: 14; size: NA; J: TRBJ2-7; D: TRBD1; V: TRBV10-3; DNA: TGTGCCATCAGTAGACAGGGAAAAGCCTACGAGCAGTACTTC; CDR3: CAISRQGKAYEQYF
length: 15; size: few; J: TRBJ2-1; D: TRBD2; V: TRBV6-1; DNA: TGTGCCAGCAGTACAGCATCTAGCGGCGGCGGTGAGCAGTTCTTC; CDR3: CASSTASSGGGEQFF
length: 11; size: NA; J: TRBJ2-5; D: NA; V: TRBV5-6; DNA: TGTGCCAGCAGCTCCATAGAGACCCAGTACTTC; CDR3: CASSSIETQYF
length: 15; size: few; J: TRBJ2-1; D: NA; V: TRBV9; DNA: TGTGCCAGCAGCGTAGGGGGGGCCTCCTACAATGAGCAGTTCTTC; CDR3: CASSVGGASYNEQFF
length: 14; size: NA; J: TRBJ2-2; D: NA; V: TRBV3-1; DNA: TGTGCCAGCAACGGAGTGCCGAACACCGGGGAGCTGTTTTTT; CDR3: CASNGVPNTGELFF
length: 13; size: few; J: TRBJ1-5; D: NA; V: TRBV7-9; DNA: TGTGCCAGCAGCCTTATGGTCGATCAGCCCCAGCATTTT; CDR3: CASSLMVDQPQHF
length: 18; size: NA; J: TRBJ2-3; D: TRBD2; V: TRBV20-1; DNA: TGCAGTGCTAGAGTTTCGAGCGGGGGCCCCACTAGCACAGATACGCAGTATTTT; CDR3: CSARVSSGGPTSTDTQYF
length: 15; size: many; J: TRBJ2-3; D: TRBD2; V: TRBV28; DNA: TGTGCCAGCAGTTCGGGAGGCCTTAGCACAGATACGCAGTATTTT; CDR3: CASSSGGLSTDTQYF
length: 15; size: many; J: TRBJ2-3; D: TRBD1; V: TRBV4-1; DNA: TGCGCCAGCAGCAGACAGGGGGCTGTTCCAGATACGCAGTATTTT; CDR3: CASSRQGAVPDTQYF
length: 11; size: NA; J: TRBJ2-3; D: NA; V: TRBV5-6; DNA: TGTGCCAGCAGCTTGGACAGCACGCAGTATTTT; CDR3: CASSLDSTQYF
length: 16; size: NA; J: TRBJ2-1; D: TRBD2; V: TRBV6-2/TRBV6-3; DNA: TGTGCCAGCACCGGGATTCGGACTAGCGCATACAATGAGCAGTTCTTC; CDR3: CASTGIRTSAYNEQFF
length: 15; size: many; J: TRBJ1-2; D: NA; V: TRBV6-2/TRBV6-3; DNA: TGTGCCAGCAGATCCACCTTAGGACCTAACTATGGCTACACCTTC; CDR3: CASRSTLGPNYGYTF